This TCR beta chain was identified in a study of identical twins. Study results and caveats: Among beta out-of-frame sequences, excess sharing between twins appeared weaker. Abundant beta clonotypes from cord blood had fewer insertions, unlike memory repertoires, which showed none.

The CDR3 is made up of 15 amino acids. Germline V gene sequence: CDR1 DFQATT, CDR2 SNEGSKA (reference sequence). V gave up 6 bases and J gave up 3 bases, with 21 bases separating them. One entry per CDR3 protein, called by TCRdb with MiXCR from the 5' RACE reads. The table shows 450,000 to 650,000 distinct CDR3 sequences, with 13% to 15% occurring only once. Comment on this clonotype: The antigen is undetermined.

The sample also formed part of further work on yellow fever vaccine responses in identical twins.

Sequenced: CD4+ T cells sorted from blood. The sequence derives from a woman younger than 35 in good health. The V call is TRBV20-1, the J call TRBJ2-7, with D tentatively TRBD1 (6 bases). The CDR3 DNA reads as TGCAGTGCGATCCGTACGACAGGACCAAACTACGAGCAGTACTTC. Translation gives CSAIRTTGPNYEQYF.